These T cell receptor beta chains were read from a single sample in a study of shared clonotypes between healthy human individuals. TCRdb keeps only in-frame clones here, not all; method: immunoSEQ multiplex PCR. The data contain about 2,100,000 clones, 90% to 95% of them singletons. Material for sequencing was naive CD8+ T cells from PBMCs. These receptors came from a man between 18 and 29 years old in good health. Some clones in this sample may be carry-over from other donors' samples. Each CDR3 is given with its conserved first and last residue. Fields, in order: clone size, V gene, J gene, D gene, CDR3 protein, CDR3 DNA. D genes are given only for firm matches. Clone size appears in some rows only: once, few, many, or a class for an expanded clone.

abundance: .; v_gene: TRBV28; j_gene: TRBJ1-5; d_gene: .; CDR3aa: CASRPDQNQPQHF; CDR3nt: TGTGCCAGCAGGCCTGATCAAAATCAGCCCCAGCATTTT
abundance: .; v_gene: TRBV13; j_gene: TRBJ1-2; d_gene: TRBD1; CDR3aa: CASHQGVYGYTF; CDR3nt: TGTGCCAGCCATCAGGGGGTCTATGGCTACACCTTC
abundance: .; v_gene: TRBV27; j_gene: TRBJ1-4; d_gene: TRBD1; CDR3aa: CASGQVATNEKLFF; CDR3nt: TGTGCCAGCGGACAGGTCGCAACTAATGAAAAACTGTTTTTT
abundance: once; v_gene: TRBV28; j_gene: TRBJ2-2; d_gene: TRBD1; CDR3aa: CASRPQGVAKYLFF; CDR3nt: TGTGCCAGCAGACCTCAGGGGGTAGCCAAGTACCTGTTTTTT
abundance: .; v_gene: TRBV10-3; j_gene: TRBJ1-1; d_gene: .; CDR3aa: CAIRDTTGSDTEAFF; CDR3nt: TGTGCCATCAGAGACACTACAGGGAGCGACACTGAAGCTTTCTTT
abundance: .; v_gene: TRBV28; j_gene: TRBJ2-3; d_gene: .; CDR3aa: CASSIETATDTQYF; CDR3nt: TGTGCCAGCAGTATCGAGACAGCGACAGATACGCAGTATTTT
abundance: .; v_gene: TRBV6-1; j_gene: TRBJ1-4; d_gene: TRBD1; CDR3aa: CASMDRGLKLFF; CDR3nt: TGTGCCAGCATGGACAGGGGTTTAAAACTGTTTTTT
abundance: .; v_gene: TRBV2; j_gene: TRBJ1-5; d_gene: .; CDR3aa: CASSDIRPWADNQPQHF; CDR3nt: TGTGCCAGCAGTGATATCCGGCCGTGGGCGGACAATCAGCCCCAGCATTTT
abundance: .; v_gene: TRBV12-5; j_gene: TRBJ2-3; d_gene: TRBD2; CDR3aa: CASGPNKAGDGTDTQYF; CDR3nt: TGTGCTAGTGGTCCCAACAAAGCGGGAGACGGCACAGATACGCAGTATTTT
abundance: .; v_gene: TRBV2; j_gene: TRBJ2-7; d_gene: .; CDR3aa: CASSELPLEYETMNEQYF; CDR3nt: TGTGCCAGCAGTGAACTCCCTCTAGAGTACGAAACCATGAACGAGCAGTACTTC
abundance: .; v_gene: TRBV7-8; j_gene: TRBJ1-3; d_gene: .; CDR3aa: CASSLQGQTIAYGNTIYF; CDR3nt: TGTGCCAGCAGCCTCCAAGGACAGACCATAGCCTATGGAAACACCATATATTTT
abundance: .; v_gene: TRBV27; j_gene: TRBJ2-7; d_gene: TRBD2; CDR3aa: CASSLGGGGLKEQYF; CDR3nt: TGTGCCAGCAGTTTAGGCGGGGGGGGGCTCAAAGAGCAGTACTTC
abundance: .; v_gene: TRBV19; j_gene: TRBJ2-7; d_gene: TRBD2; CDR3aa: CASSIDLFGREGSYEQYF; CDR3nt: TGTGCCAGTAGTATAGATCTATTTGGTAGGGAGGGCTCCTACGAGCAGTACTTC
abundance: .; v_gene: TRBV11-2; j_gene: TRBJ2-2; d_gene: .; CDR3aa: CASSYPHPGLRTGELFF; CDR3nt: TGTGCCAGCAGCTACCCTCATCCGGGACTCCGGACCGGGGAGCTGTTTTTT
abundance: .; v_gene: TRBV9; j_gene: TRBJ1-1; d_gene: .; CDR3aa: CASNRQVNTEAFF; CDR3nt: TGTGCCAGCAACCGACAGGTTAACACTGAAGCTTTCTTT
abundance: .; v_gene: TRBV4-1; j_gene: TRBJ1-1; d_gene: .; CDR3aa: CASSQSRAAEAFF; CDR3nt: TGCGCCAGCAGCCAAAGCCGGGCCGCTGAAGCTTTCTTT
abundance: .; v_gene: TRBV6-1; j_gene: TRBJ2-4; d_gene: .; CDR3aa: CATTYGTLQYF; CDR3nt: TGTGCCACTACCTACGGGACCCTTCAGTACTTC
abundance: .; v_gene: TRBV11-2; j_gene: TRBJ2-1; d_gene: .; CDR3aa: CASSLDRGSYNEQFF; CDR3nt: TGTGCCAGCAGCTTAGACAGGGGCTCCTACAATGAGCAGTTCTTC
abundance: .; v_gene: TRBV9; j_gene: TRBJ1-2; d_gene: TRBD1; CDR3aa: CASSQPGQGAYGYTF; CDR3nt: TGTGCCAGCAGCCAACCGGGACAGGGGGCCTATGGCTACACCTTC
abundance: .; v_gene: TRBV27; j_gene: TRBJ2-1; d_gene: TRBD2; CDR3aa: CASSFSGRAADEQFF; CDR3nt: TGTGCCAGCAGTTTTTCCGGGAGGGCCGCCGATGAGCAGTTCTTC
abundance: .; v_gene: TRBV7-8; j_gene: TRBJ2-1; d_gene: TRBD2; CDR3aa: CASSPPGSGSGYNEQFF; CDR3nt: TGTGCCAGCAGCCCACCTGGTAGCGGGAGCGGGTACAATGAGCAGTTCTTC
abundance: .; v_gene: TRBV5-1; j_gene: TRBJ2-4; d_gene: .; CDR3aa: CASSPTVSLIENIQYF; CDR3nt: TGCGCCAGCAGCCCCACGGTATCCCTCATCGAAAACATTCAGTACTTC
abundance: .; v_gene: TRBV30; j_gene: TRBJ2-3; d_gene: TRBD1; CDR3aa: CAWSVRAGGISTDTQYF; CDR3nt: TGTGCCTGGAGTGTCCGGGCAGGGGGTATTAGCACAGATACGCAGTATTTT
abundance: .; v_gene: TRBV6-6; j_gene: TRBJ2-7; d_gene: .; CDR3aa: CASSSLQRNNHGQYF; CDR3nt: TGTGCCAGCAGCTCTCTCCAGCGGAACAACCACGGGCAGTACTTC
abundance: .; v_gene: TRBV10-3; j_gene: TRBJ2-3; d_gene: TRBD2; CDR3aa: CAISEAASGRTDTQYF; CDR3nt: TGTGCCATCAGTGAGGCGGCTAGCGGCCGCACAGATACGCAGTATTTT
abundance: .; v_gene: TRBV7-6; j_gene: TRBJ2-1; d_gene: TRBD2; CDR3aa: CASSLLAGGRDEQFF; CDR3nt: TGTGCCAGCAGCTTACTGGCGGGAGGGAGGGATGAGCAGTTCTTC
abundance: .; v_gene: TRBV5-1; j_gene: TRBJ2-1; d_gene: TRBD2; CDR3aa: CASSVGLANEQFF; CDR3nt: TGCGCCAGCAGCGTGGGACTAGCCAATGAGCAGTTCTTC
abundance: .; v_gene: TRBV7-6; j_gene: TRBJ2-7; d_gene: .; CDR3aa: CASSYDGGYEQYF; CDR3nt: TGTGCCAGCAGCTACGACGGGGGTTACGAGCAGTACTTC
abundance: .; v_gene: TRBV9; j_gene: TRBJ2-5; d_gene: .; CDR3aa: CASSKGTGAETQYF; CDR3nt: TGTGCCAGCAGCAAAGGGACCGGGGCAGAGACCCAGTACTTC
abundance: .; v_gene: TRBV19; j_gene: TRBJ1-4; d_gene: TRBD1; CDR3aa: CASSIDREGTNEKLFF; CDR3nt: TGTGCCAGTAGTATCGACAGGGAGGGCACTAATGAAAAACTGTTTTTT
abundance: .; v_gene: TRBV10-2; j_gene: TRBJ1-2; d_gene: .; CDR3aa: CASSDSQGILNYGYTF; CDR3nt: TGCGCCAGCAGTGATTCCCAAGGGATACTTAACTATGGCTACACCTTC
abundance: .; v_gene: TRBV5-1; j_gene: TRBJ2-6; d_gene: TRBD2; CDR3aa: CASSWAGGRKGGANVLTF; CDR3nt: TGCGCCAGCAGCTGGGCTGGCGGGAGAAAGGGTGGGGCCAACGTCCTGACTTTC
abundance: .; v_gene: TRBV9; j_gene: TRBJ1-2; d_gene: TRBD1; CDR3aa: CASSPGDRGHPLDTF; CDR3nt: TGTGCCAGCAGCCCAGGGGACAGGGGCCACCCCTTAGACACCTTC
abundance: .; v_gene: TRBV28; j_gene: TRBJ2-7; d_gene: .; CDR3aa: CASSPLQGTVLTYEQYF; CDR3nt: TGTGCCAGCAGTCCTCTCCAGGGGACGGTGTTGACCTACGAGCAGTACTTC
abundance: .; v_gene: TRBV27; j_gene: TRBJ2-7; d_gene: TRBD2; CDR3aa: CASRLAGLTYEQYF; CDR3nt: TGTGCCAGCAGACTAGCGGGGTTAACCTACGAGCAGTACTTC
abundance: .; v_gene: TRBV1; j_gene: TRBJ2-7; d_gene: .; CDR3aa: CTSSQVVVGGEQYF; CDR3nt: TGCACCAGCAGCCAAGTCGTTGTGGGTGGCGAGCAGTACTTC
abundance: .; v_gene: TRBV11-3; j_gene: TRBJ2-7; d_gene: TRBD2; CDR3aa: CASSQGTSGSYEQYF; CDR3nt: TGTGCCAGCAGCCAGGGGACTAGCGGCTCTTACGAGCAGTACTTC
abundance: .; v_gene: TRBV13; j_gene: TRBJ2-4; d_gene: .; CDR3aa: CASSTRTGLAKNIQYF; CDR3nt: TGTGCCAGCAGCACTAGGACGGGGCTAGCCAAAAACATTCAGTACTTC
abundance: .; v_gene: TRBV5-4; j_gene: TRBJ2-5; d_gene: TRBD1; CDR3aa: CASSGRTGGLETQYF; CDR3nt: TGTGCCAGCAGCGGTCGGACAGGGGGCTTAGAGACCCAGTACTTC
abundance: .; v_gene: TRBV6-5; j_gene: TRBJ1-2; d_gene: .; CDR3aa: CASSYIPGWNYGYTF; CDR3nt: TGTGCCAGCAGCTACATACCGGGATGGAACTATGGCTACACCTTC
abundance: once; v_gene: TRBV7-2; j_gene: TRBJ2-7; d_gene: .; CDR3aa: CASSLALATGGYEQYF; CDR3nt: TGTGCCAGCAGCTTAGCCTTAGCTACTGGTGGGTACGAGCAGTACTTC
abundance: .; v_gene: TRBV27; j_gene: TRBJ1-5; d_gene: .; CDR3aa: CASSSVLGAREDF; CDR3nt: TGTGCCAGCAGTTCGGTATTGGGGGCGCGTGAGGATTTT
abundance: .; v_gene: TRBV4-1; j_gene: TRBJ2-7; d_gene: .; CDR3aa: CASSQDTAGGFYEQYF; CDR3nt: TGCGCCAGCAGCCAAGATACAGCGGGCGGTTTCTACGAGCAGTACTTC
abundance: .; v_gene: TRBV29-1; j_gene: TRBJ2-3; d_gene: TRBD2; CDR3aa: CSDKLAGGPDTQYF; CDR3nt: TGCAGCGATAAACTAGCGGGAGGGCCAGATACGCAGTATTTT
abundance: .; v_gene: TRBV4-1; j_gene: TRBJ2-1; d_gene: .; CDR3aa: CASSQETLRLYNEQFF; CDR3nt: TGCGCCAGCAGCCAAGAAACACTTAGGTTATACAATGAGCAGTTCTTC
abundance: .; v_gene: TRBV15; j_gene: TRBJ1-2; d_gene: .; CDR3aa: CATSGRSAAFYGYTF; CDR3nt: TGTGCCACCAGCGGGCGGTCAGCCGCATTTTATGGCTACACCTTC
abundance: .; v_gene: TRBV18; j_gene: TRBJ2-7; d_gene: .; CDR3aa: CASSPTGPSSYEQYF; CDR3nt: TGTGCCAGCTCACCTACGGGACCTAGCTCCTACGAGCAGTACTTC
abundance: .; v_gene: TRBV4-3; j_gene: TRBJ1-4; d_gene: .; CDR3aa: CASSQARGLNEKLFF; CDR3nt: TGCGCCAGCAGCCAGGCGAGGGGGTTGAATGAAAAACTGTTTTTT
abundance: .; v_gene: TRBV9; j_gene: TRBJ2-5; d_gene: .; CDR3aa: CASSVGHLKETQYF; CDR3nt: TGTGCCAGCAGCGTAGGCCACCTAAAGGAGACCCAGTACTTC
abundance: .; v_gene: TRBV7-9; j_gene: TRBJ2-7; d_gene: .; CDR3aa: CASSPPLGKGTYEQYF; CDR3nt: TGTGCCAGCAGCCCCCCTCTTGGGAAGGGGACCTACGAGCAGTACTTC
abundance: .; v_gene: TRBV28; j_gene: TRBJ2-7; d_gene: TRBD1; CDR3aa: CASGQLVSYEQYF; CDR3nt: TGTGCTTCGGGACAGTTAGTATCCTACGAGCAGTACTTC
abundance: .; v_gene: TRBV7-9; j_gene: TRBJ1-1; d_gene: .; CDR3aa: CASSLGGYSKGAFF; CDR3nt: TGTGCCAGCAGCTTAGGAGGTTATTCTAAGGGGGCTTTCTTT
abundance: .; v_gene: TRBV29-1; j_gene: TRBJ2-1; d_gene: TRBD2; CDR3aa: CSVDRTSGSHTEQFF; CDR3nt: TGCAGCGTTGACCGGACTAGCGGGAGCCATACTGAGCAGTTCTTC
abundance: .; v_gene: TRBV7-2; j_gene: TRBJ2-1; d_gene: TRBD2; CDR3aa: CASSLSGSSYNEQFF; CDR3nt: TGTGCCAGCAGCTTAAGCGGGAGTTCTTACAATGAGCAGTTCTTC
abundance: .; v_gene: TRBV28; j_gene: TRBJ2-1; d_gene: TRBD2; CDR3aa: CASSPTTLKAGESYNEQFF; CDR3nt: TGTGCCAGCAGTCCCACTACACTCAAAGCGGGAGAATCATACAATGAGCAGTTCTTC
abundance: .; v_gene: TRBV28; j_gene: TRBJ2-1; d_gene: TRBD2; CDR3aa: CASSFRTSGRSPLVNEQFF; CDR3nt: TGTGCCAGCAGTTTCAGGACTAGCGGGAGATCCCCTTTGGTAAATGAGCAGTTCTTC
abundance: .; v_gene: TRBV27; j_gene: TRBJ2-7; d_gene: .; CDR3aa: CASARGSSYEQYF; CDR3nt: TGTGCCAGCGCTAGGGGTAGCTCCTACGAGCAGTACTTC
abundance: .; v_gene: TRBV4-3; j_gene: TRBJ2-1; d_gene: TRBD2; CDR3aa: CASSQDVAAGEFYNEQFF; CDR3nt: TGCGCCAGCAGCCAAGATGTGGCGGCGGGAGAGTTCTACAATGAGCAGTTCTTC
abundance: .; v_gene: TRBV19; j_gene: TRBJ2-7; d_gene: TRBD2; CDR3aa: CASRGLAGVLTEQYF; CDR3nt: TGTGCCAGTCGAGGGCTAGCGGGAGTGTTGACCGAGCAGTACTTC